This entry describes one T cell receptor (beta chain). What it recognizes is unknown. This sample stems from a study of cytomegalovirus exposure and HLA in healthy donors. Overall study context: Both the roughly 120 validation repertoires and the approximately 700 first-cohort repertoires used the same platform, as reported by a later analysis.

Overall study findings and caveats: It was reportedly the case that the classifier diagnosed cytomegalovirus status with high specificity and sensitivity. There were 150 to 200 TCR beta chains listed as cytomegalovirus-associated.

The germline V gene encodes CDR1 SGHTA and CDR2 FQGTGA. This CDR3 has 16 residues. Between the trimmed V and J ends, which lost 4 bases and 3 bases, there was a span of 18 bases. Method: immunoSEQ multiplex PCR; TCRdb's copy keeps in-frame clones and lacks some. Among roughly 45,000 clones, 94% were seen once, and the ten largest hold 6.5% to 9.5%. A roughly 120-subject validation cohort, separate from the roughly 700-subject first cohort, supplied the donors. This TCR came from a woman aged 18 to 35 in good health and CMV-seropositive. The sequenced material came from PBMCs. V and J are TRBV7-3 and TRBJ1-1; TRBD1 might be the D (6 bases). CDR3 protein: CASSSLTGIRDTEAFF. In DNA, the CDR3 is TGTGCCAGCAGCTCACTTACAGGGATTCGGGACACTGAAGCTTTCTTT.